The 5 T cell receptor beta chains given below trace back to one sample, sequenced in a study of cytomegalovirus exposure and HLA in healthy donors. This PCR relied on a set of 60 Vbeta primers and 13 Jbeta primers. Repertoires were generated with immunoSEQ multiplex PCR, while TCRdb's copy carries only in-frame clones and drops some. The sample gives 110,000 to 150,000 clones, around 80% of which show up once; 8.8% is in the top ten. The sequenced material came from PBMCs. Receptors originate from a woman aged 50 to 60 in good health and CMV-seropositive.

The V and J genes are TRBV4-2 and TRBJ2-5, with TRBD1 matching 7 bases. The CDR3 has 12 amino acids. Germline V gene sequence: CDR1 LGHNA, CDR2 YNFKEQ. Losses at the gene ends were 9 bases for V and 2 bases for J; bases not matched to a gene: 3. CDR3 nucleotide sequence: TGTGCCAGTCAGGGACAGCAAGAGACCCAGTACTTC. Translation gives CASQGQQETQYF.

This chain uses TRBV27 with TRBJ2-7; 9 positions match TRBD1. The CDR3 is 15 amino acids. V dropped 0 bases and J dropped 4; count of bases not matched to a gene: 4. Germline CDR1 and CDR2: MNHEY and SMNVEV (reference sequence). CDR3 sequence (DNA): TGTGCCAGCAGTTTATCTGGGACAGGGATTTACGAGCAGTACTTC. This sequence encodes CASSLSGTGIYEQYF.

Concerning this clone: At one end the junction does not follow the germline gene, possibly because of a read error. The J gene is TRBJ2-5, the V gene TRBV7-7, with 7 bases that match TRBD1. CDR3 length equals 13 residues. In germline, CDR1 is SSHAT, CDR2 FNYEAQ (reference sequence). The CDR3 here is CASSLQGSETQYF. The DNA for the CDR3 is TGTGCTAGCAGCTTACAGGGGTCAGAGACCCAGTACTTC.

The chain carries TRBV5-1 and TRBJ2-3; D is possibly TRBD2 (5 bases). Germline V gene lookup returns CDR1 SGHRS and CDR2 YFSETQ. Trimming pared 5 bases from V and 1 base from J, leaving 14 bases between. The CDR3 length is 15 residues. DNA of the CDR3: TGCGCCAGCAGTTCTGCGGGCCACGGCACAGATACGCAGTATTTT. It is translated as CASSSAGHGTDTQYF.

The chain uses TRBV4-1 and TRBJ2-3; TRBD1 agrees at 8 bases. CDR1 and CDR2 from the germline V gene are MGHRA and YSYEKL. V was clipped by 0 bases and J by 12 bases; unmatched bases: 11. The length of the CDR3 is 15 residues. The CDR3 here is CASSQDSGQGLTQYF. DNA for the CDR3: TGCGCCAGCAGCCAAGATTCAGGACAGGGTCTCACCCAGTATTTT.